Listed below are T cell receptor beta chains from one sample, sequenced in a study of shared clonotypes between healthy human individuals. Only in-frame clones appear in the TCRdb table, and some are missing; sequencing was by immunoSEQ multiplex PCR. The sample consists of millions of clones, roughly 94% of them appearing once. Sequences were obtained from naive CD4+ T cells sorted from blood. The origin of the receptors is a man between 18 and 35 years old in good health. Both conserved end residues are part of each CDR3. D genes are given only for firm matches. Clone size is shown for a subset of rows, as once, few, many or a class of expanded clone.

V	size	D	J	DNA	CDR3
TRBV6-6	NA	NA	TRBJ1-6	TGTGCCAGCAGTTTACGGGAAGGCGGGAATTCACCCCTCCACTTT	CASSLREGGNSPLHF
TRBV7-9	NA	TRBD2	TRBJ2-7	TGTGCCAGCAGCCCCAATAGCGGGTTATCCTACGAGCAGTACTTC	CASSPNSGLSYEQYF
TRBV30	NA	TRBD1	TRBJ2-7	TGTGCCTGCGTGCCGGGGACAGGGGAGGCCTACGAGCAGTACTTC	CACVPGTGEAYEQYF
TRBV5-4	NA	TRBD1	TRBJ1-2	TGTGCCAGCAACCCGGACAGGGCCGGATATGGCTACACCTTC	CASNPDRAGYGYTF
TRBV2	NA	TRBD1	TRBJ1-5	TGTGCCAGCGGCCCGACGGACAGGGCCAGTTGGCAGCATTTT	CASGPTDRASWQHF
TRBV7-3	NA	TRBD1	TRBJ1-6	TGTGCCAGCAGCCAGGACAGGGGTTCACCCCTCCACTTT	CASSQDRGSPLHF
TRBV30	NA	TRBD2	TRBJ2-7	TGTGCCTCCTTACCACTAGCGGGGGGGCTAGACGAGCAGTACTTC	CASLPLAGGLDEQYF
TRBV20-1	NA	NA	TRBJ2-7	TGCAGTGCGGTGAGCTCCTACGAGCAGTACTTC	CSAVSSYEQYF
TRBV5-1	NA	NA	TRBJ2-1	TGCGCCAGCAGCCCGCAATTAGCGGTCTACAATGAGCAGTTCTTC	CASSPQLAVYNEQFF
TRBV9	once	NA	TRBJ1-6	TGTGCCAGCAGCGTAGGAAGCAGGACGAAAAATTCACCCCTCCACTTT	CASSVGSRTKNSPLHF
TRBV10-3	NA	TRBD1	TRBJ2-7	TGTGCCATCAGTGAGGGACAGGTGGGCCAAGAGCAGTACTTC	CAISEGQVGQEQYF
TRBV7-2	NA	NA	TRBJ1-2	TGTGCCAGCAGCCTCACCTTGTTTTGGGGCTACACCTTC	CASSLTLFWGYTF
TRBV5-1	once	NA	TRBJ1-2	TGCGCCAGCAGCTTGGCTGGTAACTATGGCTACACCTTC	CASSLAGNYGYTF
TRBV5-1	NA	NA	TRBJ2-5	TGCGCCAGCAGCTCCGACCCGAGCCTAGGGACCCAGTACTTC	CASSSDPSLGTQYF
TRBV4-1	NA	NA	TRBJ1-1	TGCGCCAGCAGACGATTTGGGCTGGGGGACACTGAAGCTTTCTTT	CASRRFGLGDTEAFF